Presented here are 23 T cell receptor beta chains from one specimen sequenced in a study of T cell responses to AZD1222 COVID-19 vaccine. Profiling relied on immunoSEQ multiplex PCR, and the TCRdb table lists in-frame clones only, not all of them. This table has 95,000 to 150,000 clones, approximately 90% appearing once. Source: peripheral blood, taken on day 0 of MenACWY control vaccination. The receptors here all came from an adult in good health.

The chain uses TRBV7-2 and TRBJ1-1; a possible D gene is TRBD1 (6 bases). V lost 4 bases and J lost 5, with 14 bases in between. Germline V gene data show CDR1 as SGHTA and CDR2 as FQGNSA. The CDR3 is made up of 14 amino acids. The DNA of the CDR3 is TGTGCCAGCAGCTCCTACAGGGAGGGGACTGAAGCTTTCTTT. Translating gives CASSSYREGTEAFF.

V usage is TRBV9 and J usage is TRBJ2-1; 9 nucleotides agree with TRBD2. V shed 1 base, J shed 0 bases, and the junction held 2 bases outside the gene matches. This CDR3 contains 16 residues. Per the germline V gene, CDR1 is SGDLS and CDR2 is YYNGEE. CDR3 loop: CASSVSAGGSYNEQFF. In DNA, the CDR3 is TGTGCCAGCAGCGTATCAGCGGGAGGCTCCTACAATGAGCAGTTCTTC.

The chain couples TRBV9 to TRBJ2-5; D ambiguous. Germline lookup yields CDR1 SGDLS and CDR2 YYNGEE. This CDR3 region has 16 residues. Trimming removed 0 bases from V and 1 base from J, with 13 bases in between. The CDR3 sequence: CASSVGGWWGQETQYF. CDR3 nucleotide sequence: TGTGCCAGCAGCGTAGGAGGTTGGTGGGGCCAAGAGACCCAGTACTTC.

This clone was seen just once. The V gene is TRBV7-8, the J gene TRBJ2-5; D tentatively fits TRBD1 or TRBD2 (5 bases each). Per the germline V gene, CDR1 is SGHVS and CDR2 is FQNEAQ. V shed 5 bases and J shed 1 base, with 14 bases lying between them. This CDR3 comprises 15 residues. CDR3 sequence: CASSEGRQIQETQYF. The CDR3 DNA reads TGTGCCAGCAGCGAGGGACGTCAGATCCAAGAGACCCAGTACTTC.

V usage is TRBV29-1 and J usage is TRBJ1-3, with unresolved D. Germline V lookup: CDR1 SQVTM, CDR2 ANQGSEA. V was clipped by 7 bases and J by 4 bases, with 14 bases between them. This CDR3 contains 13 residues. This chain's CDR3 is CSAVSWSGNTIYF. Written as DNA, the CDR3 is TGCAGCGCCGTTAGTTGGTCAGGAAACACCATATATTTT.

The rearrangement uses TRBV29-1 and TRBJ1-1, with D uncertain. The CDR3 contains 10 residues. The germline V gene encodes CDR1 SQVTM and CDR2 ANQGSEA. With 7 bases removed from V and 2 bases from J, the gap between germline ends came to 5 bases. The CDR3 coding sequence is TGCAGCGGGGCTAACACTGAAGCTTTCTTT. Protein sequence: CSGANTEAFF.

The genes are TRBV25-1 and TRBJ2-5, with TRBD2 as a possible D gene (6 bases). V was clipped by 3 bases and J by 4 bases, with 9 bases between them. The germline V gene has CDR1 MGHDK and CDR2 SYGVNS. The CDR3 has 13 residues. The CDR3 region has the DNA TGTGCCAGCAGTGAGGGGACTCGAGAGACCCAGTACTTC. The encoded protein is CASSEGTRETQYF.

This sequence joins TRBV4-3 and TRBJ1-2; a possible D gene is TRBD1 (6 bases). V lost 0 bases, J lost 4 bases, and 15 bases lay in between. Germline V gene sequence: CDR1 LGHNA, CDR2 YSLEER. The CDR3 is 16 residues long. CDR3 DNA sequence: TGCGCCAGCAGCCAAGATCATCAGGGGCTGGTCTATGGCTACACCTTC. Translation: CASSQDHQGLVYGYTF.

The chain has TRBV6-4 and TRBJ1-5; a weak D match, TRBD1 (5 bases). Looked up from germline, CDR1 is MRHNA and CDR2 is SNTAGT. There are 17 residues in the CDR3. Trimming took off 2 bases at V and 5 bases at J, with 19 bases between the two ends. CDR3 nucleotides: TGTGCCAGCAGTGACATCCCGGACACAGGACCACATCAGCCCCAGCATTTT. Its protein is CASSDIPDTGPHQPQHF.

In its sample, this clone was seen once. CDR3 in amino acids: CASSTGTDTQYF. The CDR3 nucleotides read TGTGCCAGCAGCACCGGCACAGATACGCAGTATTTT. The chain joins TRBV6-2 or TRBV6-3 to TRBJ2-3; no firm D call. CDR1 MNHEY and CDR2 SVGEGT come from the germline V gene. V was shortened by 6 bases and J by 1 base, with 5 bases between the two germline ends. This CDR3 has 12 amino acids.

J is TRBJ2-1 and V is TRBV5-4; 15 bases fit TRBD2. V dropped 4 bases and J dropped 9; count of bases not matched to a gene: 8. The germline V gene encodes CDR1 SGHNT and CDR2 YYREEE (reference sequence). The length of the CDR3 is 16 residues. The CDR3 reads CASSIGLAGGSSEQFF. The CDR3 DNA reads TGTGCCAGCAGCATCGGACTAGCGGGAGGGTCCAGTGAGCAGTTCTTC.

The CDR3 region has the DNA TGTGCCAGCAGCTATAGTAGCGGGACGGGGAGGGAGACCCAGTACTTC. Protein sequence: CASSYSSGTGRETQYF. The J gene is TRBJ2-5, the V gene TRBV7-2; 8 nucleotides align to TRBD2. Trimming took 4 bases from V and 5 from J; bases not matched to a gene: 12. The CDR3 is 16 amino acids. In germline, CDR1 is SGHTA, CDR2 FQGNSA. Full variable domain (missing parts from reference TRBV7-2 and TRBJ2-5): GAGVSQSPSNKVTEKGKDVELRCDPISGHTALYWYRQSLGQGLEFLIYFQGNSAPDKSGLPSDRFSAERTGGSVSTLTIQRTQQEDSAVYLCASSYSSGTGRETQYFGPGTRLLVL.

V gene TRBV10-2 combines with J gene TRBJ2-1; no definite D call. V was shortened by 8 bases and J by 9 bases, with 17 bases between the two germline ends. Per the germline V gene, CDR1 is WSHSY and CDR2 is SAAADI. This CDR3 is built from 13 residues. The CDR3 sequence is CASSTSTVGEQFF. The DNA for the CDR3 is TGCGCCAGCTCGACCTCGACCGTTGGTGAGCAGTTCTTC.

J is TRBJ2-3 and V is TRBV6-5; perhaps D is TRBD1 or TRBD2 (5 bases each). The germline gives CDR1 MNHEY, CDR2 SVGAGI. The germline V and J ends were trimmed by 8 bases and 5 bases, with 14 bases remaining between them. The CDR3 consists of 13 residues. Here the CDR3 reads CASRDGDKDTQYF. As DNA, the CDR3 is TGTGCCAGCCGGGACGGAGACAAAGATACGCAGTATTTT.

V gene TRBV6-5 combines with J gene TRBJ2-1, with a tentative D call TRBD2 (5 bases). V shed 2 bases and J shed 9 bases, with 17 bases lying between them. Germline V lookup: CDR1 MNHEY, CDR2 SVGAGI. The CDR3 runs to 15 residues. Here the CDR3 reads CASSYSGGIVGEQFF. The CDR3 DNA reads as TGTGCCAGCAGTTACAGTGGAGGAATAGTAGGTGAGCAGTTCTTC.

The rearrangement uses TRBV5-1 and TRBJ1-6, with a tentative D call TRBD1 (6 bases). CDR3 length: 15 amino acids. Per germline, CDR1 SGHRS and CDR2 YFSETQ. Trimming pared 5 bases from V and 10 bases from J, leaving 19 bases between. The CDR3, as DNA: TGCGCCAGCAGTTGGACAGCCCTTGGGCTCTCACCCCTCCACTTT. Translating it yields CASSWTALGLSPLHF. Supplemented by reference TRBV5-1 and TRBJ1-6, the full variable domain reads KAGVTQTPRYLIKTRGQQVTLSCSPISGHRSVSWYQQTPGQGLQFLFEYFSETQRNKGNFPGRFSGRQFSNSRSEMNVSTLELGDSALYLCASSWTALGLSPLHFGNGTRLTVT.

CDR3 DNA: TGTGCCAGCAGCGACCCTCGTGGCGGGAGGACAACAGATACGCAGTATTTT. Its translation: CASSDPRGGRTTDTQYF. The chain is built from TRBV7-2 and TRBJ2-3; TRBD2 aligns across 8 bases. J was trimmed by 3 bases and V by 5 bases; bases with no gene match: 13. Germline loops: CDR1 SGHTA, CDR2 FQGNSA. The CDR3 has 17 residues.

Many counts were recorded for this clone. The chain is built from TRBV9 and TRBJ2-7; 9 positions agree with TRBD2. Trimming cost V 3 bases and J 6 bases; bases outside gene matches: 7. Germline V gives CDR1 SGDLS, CDR2 YYNGEE. CDR3 size: 14 residues. The CDR3 sequence: CASSGSGRWSEQYF. The CDR3 DNA is TGTGCCAGCAGCGGTAGCGGGAGATGGAGCGAGCAGTACTTC.

V is TRBV28 and J is TRBJ1-2; TRBD1 agrees at 11 bases. This CDR3 is built from 16 residues. Looked up from germline, CDR1 is MDHEN and CDR2 is SYDVKM. The ends lost 6 bases at V and 5 bases at J; junction bases unmatched: 11. The CDR3 DNA reads TGTGCCAGCAGCCCCCTTGGACAGGGGGCGGGATATGGCTACACCTTC. Protein sequence: CASSPLGQGAGYGYTF.

The chain couples TRBV18 to TRBJ1-4; possible D gene TRBD1, 6 bases. V dropped 2 bases and J dropped 5 bases, with 9 bases sitting between them. The germline gives CDR1 KGHSH, CDR2 LQKENI. There are 14 residues in the CDR3. The CDR3 nucleotides are TGTGCCAGCTCACCATCAGGGGAAAATGAAAAACTGTTTTTT. The encoded protein is CASSPSGENEKLFF.

This clone appeared a few times. The chain links TRBV10-2 to TRBJ1-1, with D perhaps TRBD1 (6 bases). Trimming cost V 8 bases and J 1 base, with 14 bases left between them. The germline V gene encodes CDR1 WSHSY and CDR2 SAAADI. The CDR3 extends over 14 amino acids. The CDR3 loop reads CASEAGAPNTEAFF. The CDR3 DNA sequence: TGCGCCAGCGAAGCAGGGGCCCCGAACACTGAAGCTTTCTTT.

V and J are TRBV18 and TRBJ2-7, with TRBD2 identical over 10 bases. After removal of 3 bases from V and 2 bases from J, the junction contained 10 bases not matched to a gene. This CDR3 is built from 17 residues. Germline CDR1 reads KGHSH; CDR2 reads LQKENI. The DNA for the CDR3 is TGTGCCAGCTCACCCCTCAGTGGACTAGCGGCCACCTACGAGCAGTACTTC. It encodes CASSPLSGLAATYEQYF.

In DNA form, the CDR3 reads TGTGCCAGTGAGACTTGGGGGGACGTCAACACCGGGGAGCTGTTTTTT. This codes for CASETWGDVNTGELFF. The V call is TRBV6-6, the J call TRBJ2-2, with D perhaps matching TRBD2 (6 bases). The CDR3 is made up of 16 amino acids. Germline-derived CDR1 and CDR2 are MNHNY and SVGAGI (reference sequence). Trimming shortened V by 9 bases and J by 2 bases, and 19 bases separated the two germline ends.